This T cell receptor beta chain was observed in a study of T cell repertoires in cytomegalovirus infection. The overall study: CMV epitopes in the study were HLA-C-restricted (recently identified) and HLA-B-restricted (well studied). Evidence of both CMV infection and a matching HLA type came from public TCR beta signatures.

The CDR3 extends over 14 amino acids. CDR1 SGHTA and CDR2 FQGNSA come from the germline V gene. J lost 9 bases, V lost 4 bases, and 8 bases had no gene match. Study results and caveats: Cumulative public TCR beta family frequency identified CMV carriers with the relevant HLA. What dominated the ex vivo response were HLA-C-restricted CMV-specific TCR beta clonotypes.

TCRdb recomputed calls from the reads with MiXCR, one row per CDR3 protein. The sample records hundreds of thousands of distinct CDR3 sequences, around a third being singletons. Notes on this clonotype: The antigen remains unidentified.

The V and J genes are TRBV7-2 and TRBJ2-1, with TRBD1 identical over 8 bases. The sequence was collected from a human donor in good health (CMV status not recorded). Some clones in this sample may be carry-over from other donors' samples. The sample consisted of cultured PBMCs, taken from culture after CMV antigen stimulation. In nucleotides, the CDR3 is TGTGCCAGCAGCTGGATCAGGGGGCTGGGTGAGCAGTTCTTC. Translated: CASSWIRGLGEQFF.